One sample yielded the 27 T cell receptor beta chains listed below, sequenced in a study of identical twins. TCRdb independently ran MiXCR on the 5' RACE reads; one entry per CDR3 protein. The profile shows 1.5 million to 2 million distinct CDR3 sequences, about 32% of them singletons. Sequenced input: cord blood. The receptors come from a newborn girl in good health.

The genes are TRBV20-1 and TRBJ2-3; 8 bases line up with TRBD2. CDR1 is DFQATT and CDR2 is SNEGSKA in the germline V gene (reference sequence). V was pared by 5 bases and J by 5 bases, with 21 bases of the junction left unmatched. This CDR3 spans 18 amino acids. The CDR3 sequence: CSAHSRGVAGPSGDTQYF. CDR3 nucleotide sequence: TGCAGTGCTCACTCCCGTGGGGTAGCGGGGCCCTCGGGAGATACGCAGTATTTT.

The chain has TRBV5-4 and TRBJ2-4; weak D call: TRBD2 (6 bases). V gave up 10 bases and J gave up 0 bases, with 17 bases separating them. The CDR3 length is 15 residues. Per the germline V gene, CDR1 is SGHNT and CDR2 is YYREEE (reference sequence). CDR3 sequence: CAGTEGGLAKNIQYF. For the CDR3, the DNA is TGTGCCGGCACCGAAGGAGGGCTAGCCAAAAACATTCAGTACTTC.

On this clonotype itself: A junction end diverges from the germline sequence, so it may reflect a read error. The rearrangement links TRBV6-2 or TRBV6-3 to TRBJ2-3; TRBD1 might be the D (5 bases). The CDR3 totals 12 residues. In germline, CDR1 is MNHEY, CDR2 SVGEGT. The CDR3 reads CASSRPTGTQYF. CDR3 nucleotide sequence: TGTGCCAGCAGTCGTCCCACAGGTACGCAGTATTTT.

This chain connects TRBV2 to TRBJ2-1; tentatively, D is TRBD1 (6 bases). V was cut by 7 bases and J by 9 bases, with 7 bases left in between. This CDR3 spans 10 amino acids. CDR1 is SNHLY, CDR2 FYNNEI, per germline. CDR3 coding DNA: TGTGCCAGCAAGGACAGTGAGCAGTTCTTC. It specifies CASKDSEQFF.

A note on this clonotype: A read error is possible here, since a much larger clone lies one base away. V is TRBV25-1 and J is TRBJ2-5; no clear D gene. The J call may be faulty, since TRBJ2-7 better matches the DNA end. The CDR3 has 13 residues. Germline loops: CDR1 MGHDK, CDR2 SYGVNS. In DNA, the CDR3 is TGTGCCAGCAGTGAATGGGCAACCTACGAGCAGTACTTC. Translating gives CASSEWATYEQYF.

The chain has TRBV10-3 and TRBJ2-7; TRBD1 matches at 11 bases. Germline V gene data show CDR1 as ENHRY and CDR2 as SYGVKD. CDR3 length: 17 amino acids. V lost 5 bases to trimming and J lost 4 bases; unmatched junction nucleotides: 13. In nucleotides, the CDR3 is TGTGCCATCAGTTTTCCGGGACAGGGGGTCGGCCCTTACGAGCAGTACTTC. Translation: CAISFPGQGVGPYEQYF.

The V call is TRBV12-3 or TRBV12-4, the J call TRBJ2-2; the D gene is possibly TRBD1 (5 bases). This CDR3 is built from 15 residues. V gave up 6 bases and J gave up 5 bases, with 16 bases separating them. The CDR3 DNA follows: TGTGCCAGCAGGGAGAGACAGTCGTTTACCGGGGAGCTGTTTTTT. Its translation is CASRERQSFTGELFF.

Only a few counts were recorded for this clonotype. The V and J genes are TRBV29-1 and TRBJ2-1; D gene ambiguous. With 6 bases removed from V and 7 bases from J, the gap between germline ends came to 16 bases. Per the germline V gene, CDR1 is SQVTM and CDR2 is ANQGSEA. CDR3 length: 13 amino acids. CDR3 protein: CSVPRRRDNEQFF. DNA for the CDR3: TGCAGCGTCCCACGGCGTAGGGATAATGAGCAGTTCTTC.

The V call is TRBV28, the J call TRBJ2-1; 9 positions match TRBD2. The V gene end was trimmed by 6 bases and the J gene end by 0 bases; junction bases not matched to a gene: 18. Germline lookup yields CDR1 MDHEN and CDR2 SYDVKM. CDR3 size: 20 residues. This CDR3 reads CASRTWIAGDPPSSYNEQFF. DNA of the CDR3: TGTGCCAGCAGGACCTGGATAGCGGGAGACCCACCCTCCTCCTACAATGAGCAGTTCTTC.

This clonotype turned up a few times. This sequence joins TRBV20-1 and TRBJ2-7, with D maybe TRBD2 (6 bases). CDR3 length: 14 amino acids. In germline, CDR1 is DFQATT, CDR2 SNEGSKA (reference sequence). V lost 0 bases to trimming and J lost 4 bases, with 13 bases between them. This chain's CDR3 is CSARDSRGGYEQYF. CDR3 bases: TGCAGTGCTAGAGATAGCCGGGGAGGATACGAGCAGTACTTC.

The chain uses TRBV20-1 and TRBJ1-6; no reliable D call. Germline CDR1 is DFQATT and CDR2 is SNEGSKA (reference sequence). Trimming pared 0 bases from V and 8 bases from J, leaving 11 bases between. This CDR3 spans 14 amino acids. CDR3 sequence: CSAREPEPYSPLHF. The CDR3 nucleotides read TGCAGTGCTAGAGAACCCGAACCATATTCACCCCTCCACTTT.

The chain links TRBV20-1 to TRBJ1-5, with 8 positions matching TRBD1. This CDR3 is 15 amino acids long. With 1 base clipped from V and 2 bases from J, the junction kept 4 bases outside the gene matches. The germline gives CDR1 DFQATT, CDR2 SNEGSKA (reference sequence). For the CDR3, the DNA is TGCAGTGCTAGAGGATCAGGGGGCGGCAATCAGCCCCAGCATTTT. It is translated as CSARGSGGGNQPQHF.

This chain joins TRBV4-2 and TRBJ2-1; the D gene is possibly TRBD2 (6 bases). Germline V gene lookup returns CDR1 LGHNA and CDR2 YNFKEQ. CDR3 length equals 18 residues. V was pared by 0 bases and J by 0 bases, with 15 bases between. The CDR3 loop is CASSQDYFPGVSYNEQFF. CDR3 DNA sequence: TGTGCCAGCAGCCAAGATTATTTTCCGGGGGTCTCCTACAATGAGCAGTTCTTC.

This chain joins TRBV20-1 and TRBJ1-1; D gene unclear. The CDR3 consists of 13 residues. Germline values: CDR1 DFQATT, CDR2 SNEGSKA (reference sequence). V dropped 0 bases and J dropped 1 base, with 6 bases sitting between them. The CDR3, as DNA: TGCAGTGCTAGAGATGAAGAGAACACTGAAGCTTTCTTT. Translation: CSARDEENTEAFF.

This clonotype turned up a few times. The V call is TRBV12-3 or TRBV12-4, the J call TRBJ1-1, with D unresolved. The CDR3 loop spans 11 amino acids. V shed 5 bases and J shed 7 bases, with 8 bases lying between them. The CDR3 region has the DNA TGTGCCAGCAGTGAAAAGATTGAAGCTTTCTTT. Translation gives CASSEKIEAFF.

This clonotype was found a few times. The rearrangement links TRBV29-1 to TRBJ2-6; D possibly corresponds to TRBD2 (5 bases). The ends were cut back, 4 bases at V and 0 bases at J, with 7 bases in the middle. The CDR3 is 14 residues long. Germline loops: CDR1 SQVTM, CDR2 ANQGSEA. CDR3 sequence: CSVAGSSGANVLTF. The CDR3 bases are TGCAGCGTTGCGGGAAGCTCTGGGGCCAACGTCCTGACTTTC.

This clonotype has more than one count but fewer than ten. The chain carries TRBV5-5 and TRBJ1-2; D might be TRBD1 (6 bases). The germline CDR1 and CDR2 sequences are SGHKS and YYEKEE (reference sequence). CDR3 length: 16 amino acids. V was cut by 4 bases and J by 6 bases, with 22 bases left in between. CDR3 in amino acids: CASSSRGNRPEDGYTF. CDR3 coding DNA: TGTGCCAGCAGCAGTAGGGGGAATCGGCCAGAGGATGGCTACACCTTC. Based on the CDR3 plus reference TRBV5-5 and TRBJ1-2, the full variable domain is DAGVTQSPTHLIKTRGQQVTLRCSPISGHKSVSWYQQVLGQGPQFIFQYYEKEERGRGNFPDRFSARQFPNYSSELNVNALLLGDSALYLCASSSRGNRPEDGYTFGSGTRLTVV.

This chain joins TRBV4-2 and TRBJ2-1; the D is unclear. The CDR3 consists of 16 residues. Germline V gene sequence: CDR1 LGHNA, CDR2 YNFKEQ. Trimming took 0 bases from V and 3 from J, leaving 12 bases between them. CDR3 in DNA: TGTGCCAGCAGCCAAGATCATCGAGGTCGCTACAATGAGCAGTTCTTC. Its protein product is CASSQDHRGRYNEQFF.

The chain recombines TRBV4-1 with TRBJ2-1; TRBD2 is a possible D gene (6 bases). Trimming removed 3 bases at V and 7 bases at J, with 22 bases between. Germline lookup yields CDR1 MGHRA and CDR2 YSYEKL. The CDR3 loop spans 17 amino acids. CDR3 bases: TGCGCCAGCAGCCATTGGCCCGCGGGGCCACCGGGGAATGAGCAGTTCTTC. This encodes CASSHWPAGPPGNEQFF.

V usage is TRBV5-1 and J usage is TRBJ2-7, with D perhaps being TRBD1 or TRBD2 (5 bases each). CDR1 is SGHRS and CDR2 is YFSETQ in the germline V gene. Trimming took off 4 bases at V and 10 bases at J, with 27 bases between the two ends. The CDR3 is 16 residues long. CDR3 bases: TGCGCCAGCAGCCCCTCGGGGACCACATTGGGTGCCTTCCAGTACTTC. Protein: CASSPSGTTLGAFQYF.

In its sample, this clonotype was seen many times. V gene TRBV29-1 combines with J gene TRBJ2-1; 11 nucleotides agree with TRBD2. CDR3 size: 15 residues. Germline CDR1 is SQVTM and CDR2 is ANQGSEA. V shed 1 base, J shed 6 bases, and the junction held 5 bases outside the gene matches. Here the CDR3 DNA reads TGCAGCGTTGAAGTGGTAGCGGGAGGGCCCAATGAGCAGTTCTTC. This codes for CSVEVVAGGPNEQFF.

The genes are TRBV11-1 and TRBJ2-5; no clear D gene. Trimming pared 0 bases from V and 2 bases from J, leaving 7 bases between. The germline gives CDR1 SGHAT, CDR2 FQDESV (reference sequence). CDR3 length: 14 residues. The CDR3 DNA reads as TGTGCCAGCAGCTTAGCCGTACGGCAAGAGACCCAGTACTTC. It yields the protein CASSLAVRQETQYF.

V and J are TRBV28 and TRBJ2-7, with 9 bases fitting TRBD1. V trimming: 6 bases; J trimming: 4 bases; junction bases outside the gene matches: 10. Germline V lookup: CDR1 MDHEN, CDR2 SYDVKM. The CDR3 has 15 amino acids. In nucleotides, the CDR3 is TGTGCCAGCAGACCACAGGGGGCCTCCTTGTACGAGCAGTACTTC. Protein product: CASRPQGASLYEQYF.

CDR3 region: CASSYGANEKLFF. CDR3 coding DNA: TGTGCCAGCAGTTACGGGGCTAATGAAAAACTGTTTTTT. The chain couples TRBV6-5 to TRBJ1-4; D gene uncertain. The germline V gene has CDR1 MNHEY and CDR2 SVGAGI. This CDR3 has 13 amino acids. Trimming took off 2 bases at V and 3 bases at J, with 4 bases between the two ends.

The chain carries TRBV20-1 and TRBJ2-5; tentatively, D is TRBD1 (6 bases). Trimming stripped 0 bases from V and 7 bases from J, with 15 bases between. This CDR3 region has 14 residues. CDR1 DFQATT and CDR2 SNEGSKA come from the germline V gene (reference sequence). CDR3 coding DNA: TGCAGTGCTAGAGAAGCCAGGGGAATCGGGACCCAGTACTTC. Protein sequence: CSAREARGIGTQYF.

This clonotype has just a few counts. This chain connects TRBV7-2 to TRBJ2-4; 10 nucleotides match TRBD2. Germline CDR1 SGHTA, CDR2 FQGNSA. The CDR3 spans 15 residues. Trimming removed 5 bases from V and 6 bases from J; junction bases left unmatched: 7. CDR3 region: CASSPRTSGPNIQYF. Written as DNA, the CDR3 is TGTGCCAGCAGCCCGCGGACTAGCGGCCCAAACATTCAGTACTTC.

This clonotype has only a few counts. The chain recombines TRBV21-1 with TRBJ2-1; the table's D call of TRBD1 was not tested on the DNA. TRBV21-1 is marked as a pseudogene. The CDR3 extends over 15 amino acids. CDR3 loop: CASGKTLGEYNEQFF. The CDR3 coding sequence is TGTGCCAGCGGCAAAACACTGGGGGAATACAATGAGCAGTTCTTC.